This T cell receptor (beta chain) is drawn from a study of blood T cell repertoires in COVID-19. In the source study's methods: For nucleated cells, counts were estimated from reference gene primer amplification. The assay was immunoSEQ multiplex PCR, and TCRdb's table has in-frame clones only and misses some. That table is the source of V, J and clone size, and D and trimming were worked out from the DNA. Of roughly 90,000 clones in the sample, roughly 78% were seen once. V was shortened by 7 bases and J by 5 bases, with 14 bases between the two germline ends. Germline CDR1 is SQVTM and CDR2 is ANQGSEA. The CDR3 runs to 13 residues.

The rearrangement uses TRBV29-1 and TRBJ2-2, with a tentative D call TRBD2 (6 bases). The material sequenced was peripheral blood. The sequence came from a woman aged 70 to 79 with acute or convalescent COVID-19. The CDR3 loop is CSGDAGGTGELFF. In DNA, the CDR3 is TGCAGCGGGGACGCCGGGGGTACCGGGGAGCTGTTTTTT.